These 10 T cell receptor beta chains share one sample of origin, sequenced in a study of CD8+ T cells in alopecia areata. Isolated RNA was reverse transcribed into cDNA used as the sequencing template. Here immunoSEQ multiplex PCR was the method, and the copy in TCRdb shows in-frame clones only, minus some. The sample consists of hundreds of thousands of clones, roughly 69% of them appearing once. The sample consisted of CD4+ T cells sorted from blood, taken at week 0. The receptors stem from a human donor with alopecia areata.

The chain couples TRBV30 to TRBJ1-1; D is uncertain. The CDR3 has 11 residues. V dropped 2 bases and J dropped 5 bases, with 6 bases sitting between them. Germline loops: CDR1 GTSNPN, CDR2 SVGIG (reference sequence). DNA for the CDR3: TGTGCCTGGAGTACCCTTACTGAAGCTTTCTTT. It yields the protein CAWSTLTEAFF.

The rearrangement joins TRBV9 to TRBJ1-1, with 9 nucleotides matching TRBD1. This CDR3 has 14 amino acids. Germline CDR1 is SGDLS and CDR2 is YYNGEE. V shed 0 bases, J shed 11 bases, and the junction held 8 bases outside the gene matches. The CDR3 DNA follows: TGTGCCAGCAGCGTAGGAGACCGGGACAGGGACGCTTTCTTT. It specifies CASSVGDRDRDAFF.

The rearrangement uses TRBV29-1 and TRBJ1-1; 11 bases match TRBD1. J gave up 10 bases and V 6 bases, and 4 bases lay outside the gene matches. The germline CDR1 and CDR2 sequences are SQVTM and ANQGSEA. The CDR3 is 11 amino acids. The CDR3 spells CSVRTGGLAFF. The CDR3 nucleotides read TGCAGCGTCCGGACAGGGGGCTTAGCTTTCTTT. The full variable domain, completed using reference TRBV29-1 and TRBJ1-1, is SAVISQKPSRDICQRGTSLTIQCQVDSQVTMMFWYRQQPGQSLTLIATANQGSEATYESGFVIDKFPISRPNLTFSTLTVSNMSPEDSSIYLCSVRTGGLAFFGQGTRLTVV.

The rearrangement joins TRBV29-1 to TRBJ2-1; 8 bases fit TRBD1. The germline V gene encodes CDR1 SQVTM and CDR2 ANQGSEA. This CDR3 has 14 amino acids. V gave up 5 bases and J gave up 3 bases; unmatched junction bases: 6. CDR3 coding DNA: TGCAGCGTTTACAGGGGGAGCTTCTACAATGAGCAGTTCTTC. Translation: CSVYRGSFYNEQFF.

V is TRBV5-1 and J is TRBJ2-2; the match to TRBD1 covers 8 bases. V shed 4 bases and J 1 base; nucleotides not matched to a gene: 3. The CDR3 is 15 amino acids. CDR1 is SGHRS, CDR2 YFSETQ, per germline. The CDR3 region has the DNA TGCGCCAGCAGCCGTGGACAGGGGAACACCGGGGAGCTGTTTTTT. Protein product: CASSRGQGNTGELFF.

The chain joins TRBV29-1 to TRBJ1-5; D is possibly TRBD1 (5 bases). The germline gives CDR1 SQVTM, CDR2 ANQGSEA. V was pared by 7 bases and J by 9 bases, with 22 bases between. The CDR3 is 14 amino acids. Here the CDR3 reads CSGDFPETVRPQHF. DNA of the CDR3: TGCAGCGGGGACTTCCCGGAGACAGTAAGGCCCCAGCATTTT.

The gene calls are TRBV5-6 and TRBJ2-5; D could derive from TRBD1 or TRBD2 (6 bases each). CDR3 size: 15 residues. CDR1 and CDR2 from the germline V gene are SGHDT and YYEEEE. V was clipped by 2 bases and J by 7 bases, with 18 bases between them. Here the CDR3 reads CASSLGGTRGGTQYF. DNA for the CDR3: TGTGCCAGCAGCTTAGGAGGGACCCGAGGGGGGACCCAGTACTTC. Based on the CDR3 plus reference TRBV5-6 and TRBJ2-5, the full variable domain is DAGVTQSPTHLIKTRGQQVTLRCSPKSGHDTVSWYQQALGQGPQFIFQYYEEEERQRGNFPDRFSGHQFPNYSSELNVNALLLGDSALYLCASSLGGTRGGTQYFGPGTRLLVL.

The chain employs TRBV29-1 and TRBJ1-2, with TRBD1 matching over 8 bases. Germline values: CDR1 SQVTM, CDR2 ANQGSEA. The length of the CDR3 is 12 residues. With V trimmed by 4 bases and J by 2 bases, 0 bases remained unmatched. The CDR3 DNA reads as TGCAGCGTTGCAGGGGGCAACTATGGCTACACCTTC. Residues: CSVAGGNYGYTF. Looking up the rest from reference TRBV29-1 and TRBJ1-2 gives the full variable domain: SAVISQKPSRDICQRGTSLTIQCQVDSQVTMMFWYRQQPGQSLTLIATANQGSEATYESGFVIDKFPISRPNLTFSTLTVSNMSPEDSSIYLCSVAGGNYGYTFGSGTRLTVV.

Comments on this clone: This CDR3 is also generated by other DNA sequences in the sample. The V gene is TRBV7-9, the J gene TRBJ2-5; tentative D call: TRBD1 (6 bases). This CDR3 is 14 amino acids long. V was pared by 4 bases and J by 0 bases, with 9 bases between. Germline CDR1 reads SEHNR; CDR2 reads FQNEAQ (reference sequence). In DNA form, the CDR3 reads TGTGCCAGCAGCTCAGGACAGTACCAAGAGACCCAGTACTTC. It specifies CASSSGQYQETQYF.

The gene calls are TRBV12-5 and TRBJ1-1; 7 nucleotides match TRBD1. Germline loops: CDR1 LGHNT, CDR2 FRNRAP. The CDR3 totals 13 residues. The V and J ends lost 5 bases and 11 bases, in that order; junction bases with no gene match: 11. The DNA for the CDR3 is TGTGCTAGTGGTCCCGGGACAGCTGGGGCGGCTTTCTTT. It specifies CASGPGTAGAAFF. The full variable domain, its missing parts supplied by reference TRBV12-5 and TRBJ1-1, is DARVTQTPRHKVTEMGQEVTMRCQPILGHNTVFWYRQTMMQGLELLAYFRNRAPLDDSGMPKDRFSAEMPDATLATLKIQPSEPRDSAVYFCASGPGTAGAAFFGQGTRLTVV.